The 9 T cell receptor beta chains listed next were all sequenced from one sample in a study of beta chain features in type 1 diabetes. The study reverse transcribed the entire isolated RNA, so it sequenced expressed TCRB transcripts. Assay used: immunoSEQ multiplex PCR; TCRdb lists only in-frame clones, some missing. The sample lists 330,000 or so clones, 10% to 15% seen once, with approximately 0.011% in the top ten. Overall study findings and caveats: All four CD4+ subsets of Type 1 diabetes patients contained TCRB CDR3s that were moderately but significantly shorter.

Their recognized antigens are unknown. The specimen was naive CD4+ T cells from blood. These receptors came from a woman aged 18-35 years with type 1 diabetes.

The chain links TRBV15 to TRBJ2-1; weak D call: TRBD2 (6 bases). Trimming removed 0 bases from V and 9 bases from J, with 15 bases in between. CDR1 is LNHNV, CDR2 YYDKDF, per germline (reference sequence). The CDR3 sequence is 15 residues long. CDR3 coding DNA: TGTGCCACCAGCAGAGATGGGTCCGGGGGTGGTGAGCAGTTCTTC. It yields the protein CATSRDGSGGGEQFF. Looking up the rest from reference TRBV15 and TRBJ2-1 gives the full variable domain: DAMVIQNPRYQVTQFGKPVTLSCSQTLNHNVMYWYQQKSSQAPKLLFHYYDKDFNNEADTPDNFQSRRPNTSFCFLDIRSPGLGDTAMYLCATSRDGSGGGEQFFGPGTRLTVL.

The DNA for the CDR3 is TGCAGTGCGGGACAGTTTTACGAGCAGTACTTC. Amino acid sequence: CSAGQFYEQYF. The V and J genes are TRBV20-1 and TRBJ2-7; TRBD1 aligns across 7 bases. Per germline, CDR1 DFQATT and CDR2 SNEGSKA (reference sequence). The CDR3 has 11 amino acids. V lost 6 bases to trimming and J lost 4 bases; unmatched junction nucleotides: 3.

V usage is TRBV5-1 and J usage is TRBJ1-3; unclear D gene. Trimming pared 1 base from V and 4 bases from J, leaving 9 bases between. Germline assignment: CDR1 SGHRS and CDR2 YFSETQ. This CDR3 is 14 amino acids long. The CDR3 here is CASSLLSVGNTIYF. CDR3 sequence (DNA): TGCGCCAGCAGCTTGTTATCTGTCGGAAACACCATATATTTT.

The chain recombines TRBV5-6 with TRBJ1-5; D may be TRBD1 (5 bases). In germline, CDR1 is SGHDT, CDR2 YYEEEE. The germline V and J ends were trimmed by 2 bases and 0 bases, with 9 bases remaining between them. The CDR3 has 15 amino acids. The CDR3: CASSFGGGSNQPQHF. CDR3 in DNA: TGTGCCAGCAGCTTCGGCGGGGGTAGCAATCAGCCCCAGCATTTT. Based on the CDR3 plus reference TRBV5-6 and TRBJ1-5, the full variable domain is DAGVTQSPTHLIKTRGQQVTLRCSPKSGHDTVSWYQQALGQGPQFIFQYYEEEERQRGNFPDRFSGHQFPNYSSELNVNALLLGDSALYLCASSFGGGSNQPQHFGDGTRLSIL.

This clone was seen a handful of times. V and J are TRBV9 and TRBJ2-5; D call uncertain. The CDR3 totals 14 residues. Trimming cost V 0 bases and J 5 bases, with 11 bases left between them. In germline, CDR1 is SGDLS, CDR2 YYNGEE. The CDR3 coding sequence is TGTGCCAGCAGCGTAGGGGTGGGCAGGGAGACCCAGTACTTC. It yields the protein CASSVGVGRETQYF.

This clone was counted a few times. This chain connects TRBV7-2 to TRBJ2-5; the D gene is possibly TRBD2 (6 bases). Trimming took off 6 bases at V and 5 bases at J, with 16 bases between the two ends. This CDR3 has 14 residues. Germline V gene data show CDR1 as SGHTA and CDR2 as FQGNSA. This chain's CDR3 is CASRIPGGGETQYF. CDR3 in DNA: TGTGCCAGCAGGATCCCGGGCGGAGGGGAGACCCAGTACTTC.

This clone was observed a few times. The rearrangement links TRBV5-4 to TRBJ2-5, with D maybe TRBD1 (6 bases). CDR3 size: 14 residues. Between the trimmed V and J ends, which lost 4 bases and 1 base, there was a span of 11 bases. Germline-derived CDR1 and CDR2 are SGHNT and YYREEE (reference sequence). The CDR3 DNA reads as TGTGCCAGCAGCCCACAGGGTTCCCAAGAGACCCAGTACTTC. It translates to CASSPQGSQETQYF.

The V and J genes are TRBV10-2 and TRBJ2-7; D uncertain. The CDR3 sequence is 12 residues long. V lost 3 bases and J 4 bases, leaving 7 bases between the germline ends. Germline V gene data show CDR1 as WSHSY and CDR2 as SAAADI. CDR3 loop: CASSEPIYEQYF. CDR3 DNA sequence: TGCGCCAGCAGTGAACCTATATACGAGCAGTACTTC.

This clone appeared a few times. CDR3 bases: TGTGCCAGCAGCTTAGCTTGGGGGCCTGCGAACACTGAAGCTTTCTTT. This codes for CASSLAWGPANTEAFF. The chain couples TRBV11-2 to TRBJ1-1; TRBD1 is a possible D gene (6 bases). Trimming removed 1 base at V and 1 base at J, with 13 bases between. CDR3 length equals 16 residues. The germline gives CDR1 SGHAT, CDR2 FQNNGV.